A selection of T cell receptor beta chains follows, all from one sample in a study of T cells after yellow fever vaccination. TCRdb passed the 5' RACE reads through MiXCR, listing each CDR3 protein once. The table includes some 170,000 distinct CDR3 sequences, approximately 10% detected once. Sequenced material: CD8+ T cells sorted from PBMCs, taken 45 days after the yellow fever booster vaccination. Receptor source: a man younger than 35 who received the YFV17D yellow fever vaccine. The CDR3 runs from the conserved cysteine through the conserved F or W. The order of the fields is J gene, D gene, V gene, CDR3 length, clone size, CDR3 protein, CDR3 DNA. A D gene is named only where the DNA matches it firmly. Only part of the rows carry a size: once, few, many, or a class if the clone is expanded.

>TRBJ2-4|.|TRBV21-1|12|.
CANWGAKNIQYF
TGTGCCAACTGGGGAGCCAAAAACATTCAGTACTTC
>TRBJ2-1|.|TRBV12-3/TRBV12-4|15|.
CASNRQAPRGLGQFF
TGTGCCAGCAACCGACAGGCCCCGAGAGGACTCGGGCAGTTCTTC
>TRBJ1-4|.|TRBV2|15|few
CASTGGRTTNEKLFF
TGTGCCAGCACCGGGGGAAGGACCACTAATGAAAAACTGTTTTTT
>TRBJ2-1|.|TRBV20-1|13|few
CSARGVFYNEQFF
TGCAGTGCTAGAGGGGTATTCTACAATGAGCAGTTCTTC
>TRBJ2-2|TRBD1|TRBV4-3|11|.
CADRGGGELFF
TGCGCGGACAGGGGAGGCGGGGAGCTGTTTTTT
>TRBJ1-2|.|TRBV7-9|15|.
CASSLATTRVRGYTF
TGTGCCAGCAGCTTAGCTACCACGAGGGTGCGTGGCTACACCTTC
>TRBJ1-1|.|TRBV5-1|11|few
CASTLGVEAFF
TGCGCCAGCACCCTGGGGGTTGAAGCTTTCTTT
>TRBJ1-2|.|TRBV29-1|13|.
CSVKPQGGYGYTF
TGCAGCGTCAAACCACAGGGTGGCTATGGCTACACCTTC
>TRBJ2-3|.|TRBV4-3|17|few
CASSQEAQGISTDTQYF
TGCGCCAGCAGCCAAGAGGCCCAGGGGATTAGCACAGATACGCAGTATTTT
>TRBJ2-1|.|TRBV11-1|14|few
CASSLGGGRYEQFF
TGTGCCAGCAGCTTGGGAGGGGGCCGTTATGAGCAGTTCTTC